The clone carrying this TCR beta chain occurred many times. The antigen remains unidentified. These data come from a study of regulatory T cells in long-lasting Graves disease. CDR3 length: 12 amino acids. V lost 5 bases and J lost 5, with 13 bases in between. Germline CDR1 is DFQATT and CDR2 is SNEGSKA (reference sequence). Noted time point: newly diagnosed GD, antithyroid drugs for less than 3 months. RNA extracted from PBMCs served as the sequencing template. Findings of the study overall: The small sample size may have reduced accuracy.

TCR beta libraries were built with iRepertoire HTBI primers and Arm-PCR of CDR3 regions. TCRdb analysed the multiplex PCR reads with MiXCR anew, one entry per CDR3 protein. This table holds 400,000 to 500,000 distinct CDR3 sequences, approximately 15% found once. These data were also reused for a study on T cells in Graves' hyperthyroidism and ophthalmopathy. That study adds: Ophthalmopathy could be told apart from stable hyperthyroidism with a 13 V-J model.

The sequencing used peripheral blood mononuclear cells (PBMCs), collected at new diagnosis, from a patient treated with antithyroid drugs. The clonotype originates from a woman younger than 45 with Graves disease. V gene TRBV20-1 combines with J gene TRBJ2-7, with D perhaps matching TRBD1 (7 bases). The CDR3 bases are TGCAGTGCTCCGCGGGACAGAGACGAGCAGTACTTC. Protein product: CSAPRDRDEQYF.